The sequence of this T cell receptor (beta chain) was determined in a study of beta chain features in type 1 diabetes. Study-level findings and limits: Within each of all four CD4+ subsets, Type 1 diabetes patients had TCRB CDR3s that were moderately but significantly shorter. Patients with type 1 diabetes showed fewer VDJ junction insertions and more deletions. The study left unresolved whether HLA type influences TCRB rearrangement. In comparison with healthy donors, patients had naive, central memory and Treg TCRB repertoires that appeared more similar.

This clone showed up just a few times. Its antigen is undetermined. At one end, the junction sequence differs from germline, possibly due to a read error. The CDR3 contains 13 residues. Germline V gives CDR1 MNHNS, CDR2 SASEGT. What was sequenced were expressed TCRB transcripts, since all of the isolated RNA had been reverse transcribed. TCRdb's copy holds only in-frame clones and misses some; the assay was immunoSEQ multiplex PCR. This table has fewer than 400,000 clones, roughly 8% appearing once. The receptor's source is a woman between 18 and 29 years old in good health. The sequencing input was central memory CD4+ T cells from blood. The genes are TRBV6-1 and TRBJ2-7; tentatively, D is TRBD1 (6 bases). DNA of the CDR3: TGTGCCAGCAGTTCTGGACAGTCCTTCGAGCAGTACTTC. Protein: CASSSGQSFEQYF.